This TCR beta chain was obtained from a study of vaccination and CD4 T cells after COVID-19 (dated by TCRdb to the early 2020s). For the wider study: Every convalescent patient had a positive nasal swab PCR test for SARS-CoV-2, with mild disease in nine or ten patients and severe disease in one. Participants got two doses of the Pfizer-BioNTech BNT162b2 vaccine (n=8) or two doses of the Moderna mRNA-1273 vaccine (n=2). In 10 COVID-19 convalescent patients and several infection-naive healthy vaccine recipients, researchers compared the spike-specific CD4+ TCR repertoire from before mRNA vaccination with the repertoire from after. Post-COVID blood samples were collected from convalescent patients a median of roughly 100 days after diagnosis, with a range of roughly 30 to 161 days. Post-vaccine blood samples were collected a median of about 11 weeks after the second vaccine dose, ranging from about 13 to 241 days. Control cultures received a CEFX viral epitope pool as the positive control, an HIV-1 Nef peptide pool as the negative control, or no peptide. In the convalescent cohort there were six males and four females, among whom were two Hispanic individuals, seven Caucasians, two Asians and one multiracial person. Overlapping spike peptide pools from SARS-CoV-2 and from the common cold coronaviruses HCoV-NL63, HCoV-OC43 and HCoV-229E were used as culture stimuli. Findings and caveats that apply to the study as a whole: Among the post-vaccine SARS-CoV-2-reactive clones in convalescent patients, a median approximately 90% showed up only after vaccination, which suggests vaccine-specific priming. The study included relatively few convalescent patients and did not analyze early timepoints after natural infection. Of the vaccine-specific clones found in convalescent patients, nearly all (304 of 307) were mono-reactive for SARS-CoV-2 spike instead of being cross-reactive with common cold coronaviruses. The median number of SARS-CoV-2-reactive clonotypes rose from approximately 20 after infection to 38 after vaccination, but the change was not significant.

Clipping removes 0 bases from V and 1 base from J, with 10 as the unmatched junction base count. Including the terminal cysteine and phenylalanine, the CDR3 comprises 18 residues. Of all the DNA, just the CDR3 is kept, 54 bases in frame from base 1. CDR1 and CDR2, looked up from the germline V gene, are LGHNA and YSLEER. The treatment or condition tag for this specimen amounts to: roughly 10-day PBMC culture with coronavirus spike peptide pools or control peptides (ViraFEST assay). To expand antigen-specific T cells with peptide pools and then pick out the expanded clonotypes through TCR sequencing, the study relied on the ViraFEST assay. The positive SARS-CoV-2 PCR tests of the convalescent patients were dated from March to December 2020, before the Alpha, Beta and Delta variants emerged in the United States. PBMCs were cultured at 1.5 million to 2.5 million per well in IMDM supplemented with roughly 5% human AB serum and around 9.5 IU/ml IL-2, with 10 ug/ml peptide pools added. Half of the culture medium was replaced with fresh IL-2-containing medium on days 3 and 7. After approximately eleven days of culture, CD4+ T cells were isolated by negative selection using the EasySep CD4+ T cell isolation kit. Ficoll-Paque Plus gradient centrifugation was used to isolate PBMCs from whole blood, and the isolated PBMCs were then either used fresh or cryopreserved at -140C. Each culture condition was generally run in triplicate wells.

The library was obtained by PCR. At the Johns Hopkins FTIC core, DNA from the cultured CD4+ T cells underwent TCR sequencing with the Oncomine TCR Beta short-read assay. The QIAamp micro DNA kit was used to extract genomic DNA from the cultured CD4+ T cells. Oncomine TCR Beta libraries from cultured CD4+ T cells were pooled using unique dual indexes and sequenced on an Illumina iSeq 100. In the authors' own workflow: Non-productive sequences were removed, and CDR3s not starting with C, not ending with F or W, or shorter than 7 amino acids were discarded. Antigen-specific clonotypes were identified using the MANAFEST web application through comparison of peptide-stimulated wells with reference and other culture wells. To be called positive, a clone needed an FDR below 0.05, an odds ratio above 5, and a productive frequency above 0.1% in at least two of three replicate wells. Cross-reactive clonotypes were defined as significantly expanded in both SARS-CoV-2 spike wells and at least one common cold coronavirus spike condition. Similarity between CDR3 sequences was evaluated in R version 3.6.1 using Levenshtein distances (stringdist) and unrooted phylogenetic trees (ape). In-frame beta chains were kept once TCRdb had trimmed the public reads at Q25 with fastp and called clones with MiXCR. Identical CDR3 proteins give one entry, which carries the most common genes and DNA. The V and J calls and clone size are TCRdb's, not the authors'. The sample table shows 7,500 to 8,000 distinct CDR3 sequences, and approximately 55% are seen once. Together, the top ten hold 25% to 40% of the sample.

Of note for this clonotype: What antigen it recognizes has not been identified. No base qualities exist here, and no much larger clone lies one base off it.

Specimen: CD4+ T cells from blood, cultured in vitro. The source of this sequence is a human donor who had recovered from COVID-19. The rearranged segments are TRBV4-3 and TRBJ2-5; TRBD2 fits 8 bases in the junction. The DNA sequence is as follows: TGCGCCAGCAGCCAAGATTCTCCCAGGCTAGCGGGCCAAGAGACCCAGTACTTC. It codes for CASSQDSPRLAGQETQYF.